This T cell receptor (beta chain) originates from a study of Ad26.COV2.S vaccination and SARS-CoV-2 variants (dated by TCRdb to 2020 to 2022). Looking at the study overall: Donors in the vaccine arm were drawn from COV1001, a multicentre, randomized, double-blind, placebo-controlled phase I-IIa trial testing Ad26.COV2.S in healthy adults. Ad26.COV2.S was given intramuscularly at 5x10^10 or 1x10^11 viral particles, as a single shot or as two shots 56 days apart. Sequencing of the TCRbeta repertoire served to evaluate the specificity and breadth of SARS-CoV-2-reactive T cell receptors following Ad26.COV2.S vaccination. The TCR-sequenced set comprised around 30 samples: some 19 Ad26.COV2.S vaccine recipients, 5 placebo recipients and 8 SARS-CoV-2 convalescent individuals. Participants in the trial were split at random into five groups of five each, receiving low-dose or high-dose Ad26.COV2.S once or twice, or else placebo on both occasions. Investigators did not know the trial group allocation while performing experiments and assessing outcomes.

The immunoSEQ Assay was the method used to sequence TCRbeta CDR3 regions. After extraction, genomic DNA underwent amplification by bias-controlled multiplex PCR, followed by high-throughput sequencing. As for the original processing: To quantify the absolute abundance of each unique TCRbeta CDR3 region, sequences were collapsed and filtered. Usable DNA was measured by amplifying reference genes present in all nucleated cells, and TCRbeta template counts were normalized to that usable DNA to estimate T cell fraction. Repertoire TCRs were annotated as SARS-CoV-2-specific by exact matching of V gene, CDR3 amino acid sequence and J gene to a known reactive TCR set. The reference SARS-CoV-2 TCR set came from MIRA and was filtered for enrichment in COVID-19-positive ImmuneCODE repertoires, removing public or cross-reactive TCRs. Using the MIRA antigens, annotated TCRs were further analysed by specific ORF or by position within an ORF. Depth was the summed frequency of annotated unique rearrangements, while breadth was defined as annotated unique rearrangements over total unique productive rearrangements. Two-sided Wilcoxon rank-sum tests were used to compare TCR breadth between groups. TCRdb limited this immuneACCESS table to in-frame rearrangements with V and J called. A share of clones is missing; checked studies link under half to unresolved V genes, and the rest is unexplained. D and trimming were read from the DNA, whereas the V and J calls and clone size are those reported in that table. This sample has some 370,000 clones in its table, and about 80% of those were observed once. Almost 7.5% of the sample is taken by the ten largest.

Overall study outcomes, separate from this receptor: Vaccine and placebo recipients had comparable non-spike TCR breadth, which fits with the vaccine containing only spike. The authors noted that the TCR breadth and depth analyses may have underestimated total T cell responses. Comparing responses between vaccine doses or regimens was not something the study was powered to do. After vaccination, substantial breadth of spike-specific CD8+ and CD4+ T cell responses was reported. Spike-specific TCR breadth was higher in Ad26.COV2.S recipients than in placebo recipients (P = 0.0014).

The treatment or condition label here, explained by the study, means: roughly 20 received Ad26.COV2.S at low or high dose, single or two shots; about 5 received placebo; per-sample allocation not given. Repertoires of vaccine and placebo recipients were sequenced from samples collected on day 63 after the first injection. In Cohort 1b, about two dozen adults aged 18-55 years were enrolled at a single site in Boston, USA, between 29 July and 7 August 2020. As a vaccine, Ad26.COV2.S was a replication-incompetent adenovirus type 26 vector that expressed a prefusion-stabilized SARS-CoV-2 spike protein derived from the original Wuhan strain. V is clipped by 0 bases and J by 6 bases, and the sequence between their germline boundaries is 2 bases long. Including the terminal cysteine and phenylalanine, the CDR3 comprises 11 residues. The kept DNA is CDR3 alone, 33 bases in frame from the first base. The germline V gene provides CDR1 SGHAT and CDR2 FQNNGV.

Concerning this clone: Its antigen remains undetermined. No base quality information exists; no much larger clone differs at one position.

This material consisted of peripheral blood, taken in a trial of Ad26.COV2.S vaccine versus placebo. The chain couples TRBV11-2 to TRBJ1-1; the D gene assignment is ambiguous. The source of this sequence is a person between 18 and 65 years old who received the Ad26.COV2.S COVID-19 vaccine or a placebo. The DNA sequence reads TGTGCCAGCAGCTTAGAGGCTGAAGCTTTCTTT. The translation is CASSLEAEAFF.